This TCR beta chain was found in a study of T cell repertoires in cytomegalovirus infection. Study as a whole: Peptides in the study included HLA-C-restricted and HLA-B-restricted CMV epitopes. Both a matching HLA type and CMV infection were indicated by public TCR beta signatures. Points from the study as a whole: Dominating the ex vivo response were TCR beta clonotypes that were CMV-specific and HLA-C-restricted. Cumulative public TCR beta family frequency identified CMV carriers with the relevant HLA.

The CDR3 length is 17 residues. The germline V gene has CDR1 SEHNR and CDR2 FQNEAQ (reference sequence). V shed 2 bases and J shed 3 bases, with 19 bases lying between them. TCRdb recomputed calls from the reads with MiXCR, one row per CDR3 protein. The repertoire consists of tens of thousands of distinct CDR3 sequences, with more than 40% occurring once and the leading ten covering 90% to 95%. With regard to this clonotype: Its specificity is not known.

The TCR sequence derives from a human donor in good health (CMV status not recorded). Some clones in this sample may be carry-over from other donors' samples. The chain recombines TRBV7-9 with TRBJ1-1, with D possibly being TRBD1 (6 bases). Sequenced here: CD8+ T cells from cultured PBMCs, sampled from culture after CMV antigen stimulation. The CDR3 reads CASSLRDTIRRDTEAFF. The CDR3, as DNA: TGTGCCAGCAGCTTACGGGACACAATTAGGCGGGACACTGAAGCTTTCTTT.